Listed below are T cell receptor beta chains from one sample, sequenced in a study of cytomegalovirus exposure and HLA in healthy donors. The repertoire was sequenced with immunoSEQ multiplex PCR; TCRdb's copy has only in-frame clones and lacks some. The sample holds approximately 170,000 clones; under 85% are singletons and the top ten take about 3.4%. Sequenced sample: PBMCs. The receptors originated from a female donor in good health and CMV-seronegative. The CDR3 runs from the conserved cysteine through the conserved F or W. The D gene is left open where the match is weak. Where a row states a size, it is once, few, many or the class of an expanded clone; other rows omit it.

CDR3: CASRADTTGWANTEAFF; DNA: TGTGCCAGCAGGGCTGACACGACAGGGTGGGCGAACACTGAAGCTTTCTTT; V: TRBV2; J: TRBJ1-1; size: once; D: TRBD1
CDR3: CASSLEGRPYEQYF; DNA: TGTGCCAGCAGTTTGGAGGGCCGCCCCTACGAGCAGTACTTC; V: TRBV28; J: TRBJ2-7; size: .; D: .
CDR3: CASSPGQQRPLHF; DNA: TGTGCCAGCAGCCCGGGACAGCAACGACCCCTCCACTTT; V: TRBV6-6; J: TRBJ1-6; size: .; D: TRBD1
CDR3: CASSISNGRGEKLFF; DNA: TGTGCCAGTAGTATATCAAATGGGAGGGGTGAAAAACTGTTTTTT; V: TRBV19; J: TRBJ1-4; size: .; D: .
CDR3: CASSQEAGVKTQYF; DNA: TGCGCCAGCAGCCAAGAGGCGGGGGTGAAGACCCAGTACTTC; V: TRBV4-3; J: TRBJ2-5; size: .; D: TRBD2
CDR3: CASSLDRGEAFF; DNA: TGTGCCAGCAGCTTAGACAGGGGTGAAGCTTTCTTT; V: TRBV7-2; J: TRBJ1-1; size: .; D: TRBD1
CDR3: CASSFSRQFTYPHF; DNA: TGTGCCAGCAGTTTCTCTCGACAGTTTACCTACCCCCACTTT; V: TRBV28; J: TRBJ1-6; size: .; D: .
CDR3: CASSLEQGLAKNIQYF; DNA: TGTGCCAGCAGTTTAGAGCAGGGTCTAGCCAAAAACATTCAGTACTTC; V: TRBV28; J: TRBJ2-4; size: .; D: .
CDR3: CASSMRTSGRWEQYF; DNA: TGTGCCAGCAGCATGCGGACTAGCGGGAGATGGGAGCAGTACTTC; V: TRBV21-1; J: TRBJ2-7; size: .; D: .
CDR3: CASSLGQGVYGYTF; DNA: TGTGCCAGCTCCCTTGGACAGGGGGTCTATGGCTACACCTTC; V: TRBV11-2; J: TRBJ1-2; size: .; D: TRBD1
CDR3: CARKFGAPVGTDSYEQYF; DNA: TGTGCCAGAAAGTTTGGGGCTCCGGTCGGGACTGATTCCTACGAGCAGTACTTC; V: TRBV27; J: TRBJ2-7; size: .; D: .
CDR3: CASTPRTGELFF; DNA: TGTGCCAGTACCCCGCGGACCGGGGAGCTGTTTTTT; V: TRBV19; J: TRBJ2-2; size: .; D: .
CDR3: CASKPTGRGGQPQHF; DNA: TGTGCCAGCAAACCCACGGGTAGGGGAGGTCAGCCCCAGCATTTT; V: TRBV27; J: TRBJ1-5; size: once; D: .
CDR3: CASSPRNPGNTIYF; DNA: TGTGCCAGCAGCCCCAGGAACCCTGGAAACACCATATATTTT; V: TRBV7-2; J: TRBJ1-3; size: .; D: .
CDR3: CASSLSLTGGNTEAFF; DNA: TGCGCCAGCAGCTTGTCCCTGACAGGGGGGAACACTGAAGCTTTCTTT; V: TRBV5-1; J: TRBJ1-1; size: .; D: TRBD1
CDR3: CASSLGQGESSYNSPLHF; DNA: TGTGCCAGCAGTTTAGGGCAGGGGGAAAGCTCCTATAATTCACCCCTCCACTTT; V: TRBV28; J: TRBJ1-6; size: .; D: TRBD1
CDR3: CASSETAGTGSGGYTF; DNA: TGTGCCAGCAGTGAAACCGCCGGGACAGGGAGTGGTGGCTACACCTTC; V: TRBV6-1; J: TRBJ1-2; size: .; D: TRBD1
CDR3: CASSARTSGDDYYNEQFF; DNA: TGTGCCAGCAGCGCCCGAACTAGCGGGGACGATTACTACAATGAGCAGTTCTTC; V: TRBV21-1; J: TRBJ2-1; size: .; D: .
CDR3: CASSLFSGTSTDTQYF; DNA: TGTGCCAGCAGCTTATTTAGCGGGACTAGCACAGATACGCAGTATTTT; V: TRBV7-9; J: TRBJ2-3; size: .; D: TRBD2
CDR3: CSSRSTHRYTF; DNA: TGCAGCTCTCGAAGTACACATCGCTACACCTTC; V: TRBV20-1; J: TRBJ1-2; size: .; D: .
CDR3: CASSLGGVGEKLFF; DNA: TGCGCCAGCAGCTTGGGTGGAGTCGGGGAAAAACTGTTTTTT; V: TRBV5-1; J: TRBJ1-4; size: .; D: .
CDR3: CASSPDAATNEKLFF; DNA: TGTGCCAGCTCTCCCGATGCAGCAACTAATGAAAAACTGTTTTTT; V: TRBV18; J: TRBJ1-4; size: .; D: .
CDR3: CASSPVTSGHNEQFF; DNA: TGTGCCAGCTCACCAGTAACTAGCGGCCACAATGAGCAGTTCTTC; V: TRBV18; J: TRBJ2-1; size: .; D: TRBD2
CDR3: CASPGGRGLTDTQYF; DNA: TGCGCCAGCCCGGGGGGGCGGGGTCTCACAGATACGCAGTATTTT; V: TRBV23-1; J: TRBJ2-3; size: .; D: TRBD2
CDR3: CASSLAGGGEQYF; DNA: TGTGCCAGCAGCTTAGCAGGGGGGGGCGAGCAGTACTTC; V: TRBV7-2; J: TRBJ2-7; size: few; D: .
CDR3: CASGLASYEQYF; DNA: TGTGCCTCGGGACTAGCGTCCTACGAGCAGTACTTC; V: TRBV9; J: TRBJ2-7; size: .; D: TRBD2
CDR3: CSRGTGGRRNIQYF; DNA: TGCAGCAGAGGGACAGGGGGGCGGAGAAACATTCAGTACTTC; V: TRBV29-1; J: TRBJ2-4; size: .; D: TRBD1
CDR3: CASSDRGVNTEAFF; DNA: TGCGCCAGCAGCGACAGGGGGGTGAACACTGAAGCTTTCTTT; V: TRBV5-1; J: TRBJ1-1; size: few; D: TRBD1